These T cell receptor beta chains were read from a single sample in a study of blood T cell repertoires in COVID-19. TCRdb's table, derived via immunoSEQ multiplex PCR, lists solely in-frame clones and lacks some. The sample includes some 180,000 clones, around 85% of them seen just once. Sequenced input: peripheral blood. Source of these receptors: a woman aged 55 to 70 with acute or convalescent COVID-19. Both conserved end residues are part of each CDR3. The order of the fields is CDR3 length, clone size, J gene, D gene, V gene, CDR3 DNA, CDR3 protein. D genes are given only for firm matches. Clone sizes are given selectively: once, few, many, or a class where the clone is expanded.

12,.,TRBJ1-1,.,TRBV11-2,TGTGCCAGCAGCTTAGGCGGCCGCGAAGCTTTCTTT,CASSLGGREAFF
13,.,TRBJ1-2,.,TRBV11-3,TGTGCCAGCGCGGGGCGGGCTAACTATGGCTACACCTTC,CASAGRANYGYTF
11,.,TRBJ2-7,.,TRBV20-1,TGCAGTGCTAGCGGTTCCTACGAGCAGTACTTC,CSASGSYEQYF
15,.,TRBJ2-1,TRBD1,TRBV29-1,TGCAGCGTCCCGACAGGGGGGCACTACGTGAATGAGCAGTTCTTC,CSVPTGGHYVNEQFF
14,.,TRBJ2-5,.,TRBV7-8,TGTGCCAGCAGCCCCCCCGGTCGGGGGGAGACCCAGTACTTC,CASSPPGRGETQYF
14,.,TRBJ2-5,TRBD2,TRBV11-3,TGTGCCAGCAGCTTGGGAGGGAACCAAGAGACCCAGTACTTC,CASSLGGNQETQYF
13,.,TRBJ2-7,TRBD2,TRBV30,TGTGCCTGGAAGGGGAGGGTCCACTACGAGCAGTACTTC,CAWKGRVHYEQYF
15,.,TRBJ1-3,.,TRBV5-1,TGCGCCAGCAGCCCTCCGGGGGAGTCTGGAAACACCATATATTTT,CASSPPGESGNTIYF
18,.,TRBJ2-7,TRBD2,TRBV7-2,TGTGCCAGCAGCCGCGGGACTAGCGGGAGGCGAGTTGGAAGCGAGCAGTACTTC,CASSRGTSGRRVGSEQYF
14,.,TRBJ2-5,.,TRBV6-5,TGTGCCAGCAGTTACAGTGAGGTCGGTGAGACCCAGTACTTC,CASSYSEVGETQYF
14,.,TRBJ1-3,TRBD1,TRBV7-9,TGTGCCAGCACCCGACAGGGTGGAGGAAACACCATATATTTT,CASTRQGGGNTIYF
14,.,TRBJ1-2,.,TRBV5-1,TGCGCCAGCAGCTTTGGTCAGGGGTCCTATGGCTACACCTTC,CASSFGQGSYGYTF
14,.,TRBJ2-1,TRBD2,TRBV27,TGTGCCAGCAGTTCCTTAGCGGGAGGGGGTGAGCAGTTCTTC,CASSSLAGGGEQFF
11,.,TRBJ2-7,.,TRBV30,TGTGCCTGGAGTGGGGAGGAGAGTTTGTACTTC,CAWSGEESLYF
14,.,TRBJ2-5,TRBD1,TRBV11-2,TGTGCCAGCAGCTTAGGTCACAGGGGGGAGACCCAGTACTTC,CASSLGHRGETQYF
14,.,TRBJ1-1,.,TRBV3-1/TRBV3-2,TGTGCCAGCAGCCAATTAGTAGAGAACACTGAAGCTTTCTTT,CASSQLVENTEAFF
13,.,TRBJ2-5,TRBD2,TRBV3-1/TRBV3-2,TGTGCCAGCAGCCGAAGCGGGGAAGAGACCCAGTACTTC,CASSRSGEETQYF
15,.,TRBJ2-5,TRBD2,TRBV9,TGTGCCAGCAGCTTAAAGAGCGGGAGAGGAGAGACCCAGTACTTC,CASSLKSGRGETQYF
15,.,TRBJ1-3,.,TRBV24-1,TGTGCCACCAGTGACGGCGACAGCTCTGGAAACACCATATATTTT,CATSDGDSSGNTIYF
11,once,TRBJ1-1,TRBD1,TRBV6-6,TGTGCCAGCAGTAAGGGGGCGAGGGCTTTCTTT,CASSKGARAFF
12,.,TRBJ1-1,.,TRBV6-5,TGTGCCAGCGGGGGACAGAACACTGAAGCTTTCTTT,CASGGQNTEAFF
15,.,TRBJ2-1,TRBD2,TRBV24-1,TGTGCCACCAGTTTATCGGGACTAGCGGGGAATGAGCAGTTCTTC,CATSLSGLAGNEQFF
16,.,TRBJ2-1,.,TRBV27,TGTGCCAGCAGTTTATTTGCGGGGACCACCTACAATGAGCAGTTCTTC,CASSLFAGTTYNEQFF
14,.,TRBJ2-7,TRBD1,TRBV28,TGTGCCAGCAGCAGGACAGGGGGGTCCTACGAGCAGTACTTC,CASSRTGGSYEQYF
16,.,TRBJ2-2,TRBD2,TRBV28,TGTGCCAGCAGTTTAGACGGGAGGGCGAACACCGGGGAGCTGTTTTTT,CASSLDGRANTGELFF
15,.,TRBJ1-3,TRBD1,TRBV19,TGTGCCAGCGCGGACAGGACCTTCTCTGGAAACACCATATATTTT,CASADRTFSGNTIYF
15,.,TRBJ2-2,.,TRBV18,TGTGCCAGCTCACCACCTAGCGGGAACACCGGGGAGCTGTTTTTT,CASSPPSGNTGELFF
13,.,TRBJ1-1,TRBD1,TRBV19,TGTGCCAGTACTGATACAGGGGGGACTGAAGCTTTCTTT,CASTDTGGTEAFF
16,.,TRBJ1-1,.,TRBV7-9,TGTGCCAGCAGCTTAGAGACAGGCCTCGGCGGCACTGAAGCTTTCTTT,CASSLETGLGGTEAFF
15,.,TRBJ1-3,.,TRBV28,TGTGCCAGCAGTTTCGGACTAGGCCTCGGAAACACCATATATTTT,CASSFGLGLGNTIYF
13,.,TRBJ1-1,.,TRBV27,TGTGCCAGCAGTTCATTAACGGTGGCTGAAGCTTTCTTT,CASSSLTVAEAFF
15,few,TRBJ2-2,TRBD1,TRBV5-1,TGCGCCAGCAGCGAGGGACAGGGGCTGACCGGGGAGCTGTTTTTT,CASSEGQGLTGELFF
18,once,TRBJ2-6,.,TRBV6-1,TGTGCCAGCAGTGAATACCCCTTAAGGAGCTCTGGGGCCAACGTCCTGACTTTC,CASSEYPLRSSGANVLTF
16,once,TRBJ1-3,.,TRBV25-1,TGTGCCAGCAGTGACCGACGGGACTTCTCTGGAAACACCATATATTTT,CASSDRRDFSGNTIYF
13,.,TRBJ2-4,TRBD1,TRBV7-2,TGTGCCAGCAGCTTACCAGGACAGGCTATTCAGTACTTC,CASSLPGQAIQYF
16,.,TRBJ2-5,TRBD2,TRBV19,TGTGCCAGTAGTATTCAGGCTAGCGGGCCCCAAGAGACCCAGTACTTC,CASSIQASGPQETQYF
17,.,TRBJ2-1,.,TRBV5-1,TGCGCCAGCAGCTTAGGCCTCCAGCGGAGCTCCTACAATGAGCAGTTCTTC,CASSLGLQRSSYNEQFF
13,.,TRBJ1-2,.,TRBV4-2,TGTGCCAGCAGCCAAGACAGGGATACTGGCTACACCTTC,CASSQDRDTGYTF
16,.,TRBJ2-7,TRBD2,TRBV19,TGTGCCAGTAAAACTAGCGGGAGTTCCGCGAGCTACGAGCAGTACTTC,CASKTSGSSASYEQYF
15,.,TRBJ2-7,.,TRBV4-1,TGCGCCAGCAGCCCCCTCCGGGGTACCACCTACGAGCAGTACTTC,CASSPLRGTTYEQYF
13,.,TRBJ1-1,.,TRBV2,TGTGCCAGTCGAATCAGGGGCGGCACTGAAGCTTTCTTT,CASRIRGGTEAFF
11,few,TRBJ2-5,.,TRBV30,TGTGCCTTCGCCGAGGAAGAGACCCAGTACTTC,CAFAEEETQYF